The 31 T cell receptor beta chains presented below share a single source sample, sequenced in a study of human T cells and chemical hapten exposure. Time point meaning: patch test 2, 6 weeks after DPC sensitization. This sample's treatment: therapeutic diphenylcyclopropenone sensitization with weekly scalp DPC. One entry per CDR3 protein results from TCRdb running MiXCR on the RACE reads. The repertoire consists of 89,000 or so distinct CDR3 sequences, with 6.6% occurring once and the leading ten covering 1% to 1.5%. Material: whole blood, obtained in connection with sensitization to the hapten diphenylcyclopropenone (DPC). These receptors came from a woman aged 25 to 39 with alopecia areata. Some clones in this sample may be carry-over from other donors' samples.

This clonotype was recorded at least ten times. The CDR3 sequence: CASSPDAGALYEQYF. The CDR3 DNA sequence: TGTGCCAGCAGCCCCGATGCGGGGGCCCTCTACGAGCAGTACTTC. The chain recombines TRBV11-2 with TRBJ2-7, with a tentative D call TRBD2 (7 bases). The V gene lost 5 bases and the J gene lost 3 bases, with 17 bases spanning the gap. This CDR3 has 15 amino acids. Germline assignment: CDR1 SGHAT and CDR2 FQNNGV.

This clonotype was recorded many times. V gene TRBV12-3 or TRBV12-4 combines with J gene TRBJ2-6; perhaps D is TRBD1 or TRBD2 (6 bases each). V gave up 2 bases and J gave up 4 bases, with 9 bases separating them. This CDR3 contains 15 residues. The CDR3 coding sequence is TGTGCCAGCAGTTTATGGGGGGCAGGGGCCAACGTCCTGACTTTC. Protein sequence: CASSLWGAGANVLTF.

This clonotype was found many times. DNA for the CDR3: TGTGCCTCCGAATCGGGGGGCAAGACTGAAGCTTTCTTT. Translating it yields CASESGGKTEAFF. The rearrangement links TRBV10-3 to TRBJ1-1; TRBD1 might be the D (6 bases). Per the germline V gene, CDR1 is ENHRY and CDR2 is SYGVKD. CDR3 length equals 13 residues. The V gene lost 11 bases and the J gene lost 5 bases, with 18 bases spanning the gap.

This clonotype was observed at least ten times. No DNA is shown, since the ends of the CDR3 on it are uncertain; the CDR3 is the one TCRdb lists. The chain carries TRBV5-1 and TRBJ1-1; the listed D gene, TRBD1, was not tested against the DNA. The CDR3 is 23 amino acids long, termini counted. Per germline, CDR1 SGHRS and CDR2 YFSETQ. The CDR3 here is CASKGLGGYPEAFFGQGYPEAFF.

This clonotype was picked up many times. The chain has TRBV3-1 and TRBJ1-5; D is unresolved. The CDR3 is 15 residues long. Germline values: CDR1 LGHDT, CDR2 YNNKEL (reference sequence). Trimming took 3 bases from V and 5 from J, leaving 14 bases between them. The CDR3 here is CASSQGPPGDQPQHF. The CDR3 coding sequence is TGTGCCAGCAGCCAGGGTCCTCCTGGGGATCAGCCCCAGCATTTT.

The V call is TRBV5-1, the J call TRBJ1-1; unclear D gene. The CDR3 spans 14 residues. The germline gives CDR1 SGHRS, CDR2 YFSETQ. V was cut by 4 bases and J by 5 bases, with 15 bases left in between. CDR3 DNA sequence: TGCGCCAGCAGCCGTGACCCGATCGAAACTGAAGCTTTCTTT. It codes for CASSRDPIETEAFF.

This clonotype showed up many times. The gene calls are TRBV29-1 and TRBJ1-1; D is ambiguous. The CDR3 contains 11 residues. V was cut by 3 bases and J by 7 bases, with 9 bases left in between. In germline, CDR1 is SQVTM, CDR2 ANQGSEA. CDR3 sequence reads: CSVDPPYEAFF. Here the CDR3 DNA reads TGCAGCGTTGATCCCCCATATGAAGCTTTCTTT.

There are a few counts of this clonotype. This rearrangement joins TRBV30 to TRBJ1-1; TRBD1 matches 9 bases. The CDR3 runs to 14 residues. CDR1 GTSNPN and CDR2 SVGIG come from the germline V gene (reference sequence). Trimming took 3 bases from V and 5 from J; bases not matched to a gene: 7. The CDR3 sequence: CAWSDPDRGTEAFF. Written as DNA, the CDR3 is TGTGCCTGGAGCGACCCCGACAGGGGGACTGAAGCTTTCTTT.

The table lists this clonotype with many counts. The chain carries TRBV11-2 and TRBJ2-5; 8 positions agree with TRBD2. CDR1 is SGHAT, CDR2 FQNNGV, per germline. This CDR3 is 18 amino acids long. V dropped 2 bases and J dropped 0; count of bases not matched to a gene: 11. CDR3 sequence (DNA): TGTGCCAGCAGCTTATTCCCAGCGGGGGTCAAAAACCAAGAGACCCAGTACTTC. Amino acid sequence: CASSLFPAGVKNQETQYF.

The chain joins TRBV5-4 to TRBJ1-6, with D possibly TRBD1 on 5 matching bases. This CDR3 contains 14 residues. With 0 bases removed from V and 8 bases from J, the gap between germline ends came to 9 bases. Germline values: CDR1 SGHNT, CDR2 YYREEE (reference sequence). The CDR3 nucleotides read TGTGCCAGCAGCTTGGCTGTGGGGGATTCACCCCTCCACTTT. Residues: CASSLAVGDSPLHF.

This clonotype was seen repeatedly, ten times or more. The CDR3 loop is CASSESSGNTGELFF. CDR3 DNA: TGTGCCAGCAGTGAGTCTAGCGGGAACACCGGGGAGCTGTTTTTT. The gene calls are TRBV2 and TRBJ2-2; 7 nucleotides line up with TRBD2. V was pared by 3 bases and J by 1 base, with 2 bases of the junction left unmatched. This CDR3 is built from 15 residues. CDR1 and CDR2 from the germline V gene are SNHLY and FYNNEI.

This clonotype has at least ten counts. V and J are TRBV6-1 and TRBJ1-4; 9 nucleotides agree with TRBD1. The V gene end was trimmed by 4 bases and the J gene end by 2 bases; junction bases not matched to a gene: 8. This CDR3 comprises 17 residues. In germline, CDR1 is MNHNS, CDR2 SASEGT. The CDR3 sequence: CASSVSGTGQTNEKLFF. For the CDR3, the DNA is TGTGCCAGCAGTGTCTCCGGGACAGGGCAGACTAATGAAAAACTGTTTTTT.

The CDR3 DNA reads as TGTGCCAGCAGTTACTCCACAAAGAACACTGAAGCTTTCTTT. This sequence encodes CASSYSTKNTEAFF. This chain joins TRBV6-6 and TRBJ1-1; D is ambiguous. The V gene lost 0 bases and the J gene lost 1 base, with 6 bases spanning the gap. The CDR3 covers 14 residues. The germline CDR1 and CDR2 sequences are MNHNY and SVGAGI (reference sequence).

The rearrangement uses TRBV18 and TRBJ1-1; 7 bases fit TRBD1. V lost 2 bases and J lost 4; bases outside the gene matches: 13. Germline assignment: CDR1 KGHSH and CDR2 LQKENI. CDR3 length: 17 amino acids. CDR3 in DNA: TGTGCCAGCTCACCAACGACAGGGATCCCTTTGGGCACTGAAGCTTTCTTT. Protein sequence: CASSPTTGIPLGTEAFF.

This chain joins TRBV29-1 and TRBJ1-1; D remains ambiguous. The CDR3 sequence is 12 residues long. Germline V gene sequence: CDR1 SQVTM, CDR2 ANQGSEA. The germline V and J ends were trimmed by 4 bases and 1 base, with 7 bases remaining between them. This CDR3 reads CSVVSQNTEAFF. The CDR3 DNA is TGCAGCGTTGTCAGTCAGAACACTGAAGCTTTCTTT. The whole variable domain, remainder taken from reference TRBV29-1 and TRBJ1-1, is SAVISQKPSRDICQRGTSLTIQCQVDSQVTMMFWYRQQPGQSLTLIATANQGSEATYESGFVIDKFPISRPNLTFSTLTVSNMSPEDSSIYLCSVVSQNTEAFFGQGTRLTVV.

In its sample, this clonotype was seen a few times. The rearrangement uses TRBV6-1 and TRBJ1-2, with 10 bases that match TRBD1. There are 15 residues in the CDR3. Germline loops: CDR1 MNHNS, CDR2 SASEGT. V was pared by 6 bases and J by 3 bases, with 7 bases of the junction left unmatched. The CDR3 protein is CASSRGTGDYYGYTF. The CDR3 DNA reads as TGTGCCAGCAGCCGAGGGACAGGGGATTACTATGGCTACACCTTC.

This clonotype was detected many times. The chain uses TRBV6-5 and TRBJ2-2; 10 bases line up with TRBD2. The CDR3 runs 17 residues. Per germline, CDR1 MNHEY and CDR2 SVGAGI. V lost 6 bases and J lost 6; bases outside the gene matches: 13. This CDR3 is CASRDLAKRGGPGELFF. The CDR3 nucleotides read TGTGCCAGCAGAGACCTTGCGAAGCGGGGGGGCCCCGGGGAGCTGTTTTTT.

The table lists this clonotype with a few counts. This chain joins TRBV13 and TRBJ2-3; D is perhaps TRBD2 (6 bases). The CDR3 is made up of 16 amino acids. The germline CDR1 and CDR2 sequences are PRHDT and FYEKMQ (reference sequence). Trimming cost V 5 bases and J 3 bases, with 18 bases left between them. The CDR3 DNA reads TGTGCCAGCAGCCACCTCGCTAGCGATGGGACAGATACGCAGTATTTT. It codes for CASSHLASDGTDTQYF.

This clonotype was seen ten or more times. V is TRBV10-3 and J is TRBJ1-5; no firm D call. Trimming cost V 10 bases and J 4 bases, with 20 bases left between them. CDR1 is ENHRY, CDR2 SYGVKD, per germline. The CDR3 consists of 15 residues. This chain's CDR3 is CATGGGQGMNQPQHF. CDR3 DNA sequence: TGTGCCACCGGAGGTGGTCAAGGGATGAATCAGCCCCAGCATTTT.

The chain uses TRBV7-2 and TRBJ1-5; D ambiguous. V was clipped by 8 bases and J by 4 bases, with 15 bases between them. The CDR3 loop spans 14 amino acids. The V gene's germline CDR1 is SGHTA and CDR2 FQGNSA. The CDR3 DNA follows: TGTGCCAGCTCTCGCGCGGAGGAAAATCAGCCCCAGCATTTT. Translation gives CASSRAEENQPQHF.

This clonotype was counted many times. The chain carries TRBV29-1 and TRBJ2-3; D is uncertain. The V end was cut by 6 bases, the J end by 0 bases, with 7 bases between. Germline V gene data show CDR1 as SQVTM and CDR2 as ANQGSEA. CDR3 length: 12 amino acids. The CDR3 DNA reads TGCAGCGTAGCGCTTAGCACAGATACGCAGTATTTT. Protein sequence: CSVALSTDTQYF.

The chain couples TRBV30 to TRBJ1-6, with 10 nucleotides matching TRBD1. V shed 4 bases, J shed 8 bases, and the junction held 5 bases outside the gene matches. Germline lookup yields CDR1 GTSNPN and CDR2 SVGIG (reference sequence). This CDR3 is 14 amino acids long. For the CDR3, the DNA is TGTGCCTGGAATCGCGGACAGGGGGATTCACCCCTCCACTTT. It codes for CAWNRGQGDSPLHF.

The chain links TRBV6-5 to TRBJ1-2, with D possibly TRBD1 on 5 matching bases. The CDR3 sequence is 15 residues long. Germline V lookup: CDR1 MNHEY, CDR2 SVGAGI. V was clipped by 1 base and J by 1 base, with 10 bases between them. CDR3 in DNA: TGTGCCAGCAGTTACTACCAGGGCAATAACTATGGCTACACCTTC. It codes for CASSYYQGNNYGYTF.

The chain joins TRBV3-1 to TRBJ1-2; unclear D gene. In germline, CDR1 is LGHDT, CDR2 YNNKEL (reference sequence). Deletions cut 2 bases from V and 4 bases from J, with 17 bases between. The CDR3 contains 16 residues. The CDR3 DNA reads as TGTGCCAGCAGCCAATTCTTAGGGCACAGCGGCTATGGCTACACCTTC. Translating gives CASSQFLGHSGYGYTF.

V usage is TRBV2 and J usage is TRBJ2-1, with TRBD1 identical over 10 bases. Germline CDR1 SNHLY, CDR2 FYNNEI. The CDR3 sequence is 15 residues long. Unmatched junction bases numbered 8, after V lost 5 bases and J lost 7 bases. The CDR3 loop is CASSNIGTGANEQFF. CDR3 DNA: TGTGCCAGCAGTAATATCGGGACAGGGGCTAATGAGCAGTTCTTC.

This clonotype was counted ten times or more. The chain has TRBV12-3 or TRBV12-4 and TRBJ2-1; weak D call: TRBD2 (5 bases). Trimming removed 6 bases from V and 7 bases from J, with 13 bases in between. The CDR3 is 13 residues long. This CDR3 reads CASSLGLLNEQFF. The CDR3 region has the DNA TGTGCCAGCAGCCTCGGACTCCTGAATGAGCAGTTCTTC.

This chain connects TRBV7-3 to TRBJ2-3, with D uncertain. Per the germline V gene, CDR1 is SGHTA and CDR2 is FQGTGA. The CDR3 loop spans 13 amino acids. With 4 bases removed from V and 2 bases from J, the gap between germline ends came to 7 bases. The CDR3 DNA reads TGTGCCAGCAGCTCGGTTGCCACAGATACGCAGTATTTT. It yields the protein CASSSVATDTQYF.

This clonotype occurred a few times. In nucleotides, the CDR3 is TGTGCCAGCAGCCCCGAAGGGACAGGGTACAATGAGCAGTTCTTC. It yields the protein CASSPEGTGYNEQFF. This chain joins TRBV7-3 and TRBJ2-1; TRBD1 matches 9 bases. CDR3 length: 15 residues. From germline, CDR1 is SGHTA and CDR2 FQGTGA. V lost 5 bases, J lost 4 bases, and 6 bases stayed unmatched.

The table lists this clonotype with many counts. This sequence joins TRBV6-2 or TRBV6-3 and TRBJ2-4, with 13 bases that match TRBD2. V was pared by 10 bases and J by 2 bases, with 8 bases of the junction left unmatched. The CDR3 sequence is 16 residues long. Per the germline V gene, CDR1 is MNHEY and CDR2 is SVGEGT. The CDR3 sequence: CAIDGTSGKSKNIQYF. As DNA, the CDR3 is TGTGCCATCGATGGGACTAGCGGGAAATCCAAAAACATTCAGTACTTC.

This clonotype was counted ten times or more. The chain employs TRBV29-1 and TRBJ2-3; a weak D match, TRBD2 (5 bases). Germline V gene data show CDR1 as SQVTM and CDR2 as ANQGSEA. V lost 6 bases and J lost 2, with 12 bases in between. The CDR3 runs to 13 residues. CDR3 region: CSVKSGFTDTQYF. The CDR3 nucleotides are TGCAGCGTAAAAAGCGGTTTCACAGATACGCAGTATTTT.

This clonotype was counted only a few times. The chain couples TRBV27 to TRBJ1-1; D is uncertain. The CDR3 runs 11 residues. V lost 6 bases, J lost 7 bases, and 9 bases lay in between. The V gene's germline CDR1 is MNHEY and CDR2 SMNVEV (reference sequence). CDR3 region: CASRLRGEAFF. DNA for the CDR3: TGTGCCAGCAGGCTACGAGGTGAAGCTTTCTTT.